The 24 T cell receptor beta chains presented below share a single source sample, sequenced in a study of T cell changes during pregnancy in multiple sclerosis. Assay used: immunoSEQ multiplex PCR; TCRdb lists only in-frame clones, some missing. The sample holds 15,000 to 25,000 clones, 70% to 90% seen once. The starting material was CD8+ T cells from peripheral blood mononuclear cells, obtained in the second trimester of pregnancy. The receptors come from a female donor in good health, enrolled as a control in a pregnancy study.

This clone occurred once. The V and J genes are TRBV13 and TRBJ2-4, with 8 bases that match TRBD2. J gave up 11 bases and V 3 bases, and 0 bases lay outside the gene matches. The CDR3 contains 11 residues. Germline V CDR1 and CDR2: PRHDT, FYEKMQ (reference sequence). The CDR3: CASSFSGVQYF. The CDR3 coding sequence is TGTGCCAGCAGCTTTAGCGGGGTTCAGTACTTC.

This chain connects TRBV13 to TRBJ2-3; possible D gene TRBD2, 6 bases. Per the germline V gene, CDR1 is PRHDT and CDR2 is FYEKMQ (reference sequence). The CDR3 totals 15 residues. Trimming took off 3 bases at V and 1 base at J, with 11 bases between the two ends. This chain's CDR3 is CASSFSGGGTDTQYF. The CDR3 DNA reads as TGTGCCAGCAGCTTTAGCGGTGGGGGCACAGATACGCAGTATTTT.

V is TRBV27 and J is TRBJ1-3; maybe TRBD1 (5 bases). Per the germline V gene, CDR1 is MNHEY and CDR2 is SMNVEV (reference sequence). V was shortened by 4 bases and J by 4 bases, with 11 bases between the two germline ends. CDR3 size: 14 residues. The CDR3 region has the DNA TGTGCCAGCAGTTCACTCCCAGGGGGAAACACCATATATTTT. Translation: CASSSLPGGNTIYF.

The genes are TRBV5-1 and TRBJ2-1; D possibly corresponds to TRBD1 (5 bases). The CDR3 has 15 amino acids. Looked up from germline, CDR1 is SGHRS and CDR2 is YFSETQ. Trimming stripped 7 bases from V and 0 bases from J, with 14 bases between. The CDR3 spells CASRNRMSSYNEQFF. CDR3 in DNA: TGCGCCAGCCGCAACAGGATGAGCTCCTACAATGAGCAGTTCTTC. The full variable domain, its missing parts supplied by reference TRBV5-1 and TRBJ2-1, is KAGVTQTPRYLIKTRGQQVTLSCSPISGHRSVSWYQQTPGQGLQFLFEYFSETQRNKGNFPGRFSGRQFSNSRSEMNVSTLELGDSALYLCASRNRMSSYNEQFFGPGTRLTVL.

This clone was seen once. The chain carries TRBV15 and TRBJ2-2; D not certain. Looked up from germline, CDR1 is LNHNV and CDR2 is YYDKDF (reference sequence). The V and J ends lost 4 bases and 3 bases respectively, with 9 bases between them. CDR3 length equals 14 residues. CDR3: CATSIAQDTGELFF. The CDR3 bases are TGTGCCACCAGCATTGCGCAGGACACCGGGGAGCTGTTTTTT.

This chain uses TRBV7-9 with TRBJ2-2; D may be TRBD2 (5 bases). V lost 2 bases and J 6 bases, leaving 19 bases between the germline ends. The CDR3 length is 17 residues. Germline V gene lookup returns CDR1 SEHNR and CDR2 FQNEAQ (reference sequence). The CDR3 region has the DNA TGTGCCAGCAGCTTACTTGGGCCGGGGAAGGGCGCCGGGGAGCTGTTTTTT. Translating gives CASSLLGPGKGAGELFF.

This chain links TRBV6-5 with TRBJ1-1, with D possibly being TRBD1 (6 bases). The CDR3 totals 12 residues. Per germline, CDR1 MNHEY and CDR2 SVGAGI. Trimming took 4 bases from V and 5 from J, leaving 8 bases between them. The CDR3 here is CASSWQGTEAFF. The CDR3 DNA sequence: TGTGCCAGCAGTTGGCAGGGGACTGAAGCTTTCTTT.

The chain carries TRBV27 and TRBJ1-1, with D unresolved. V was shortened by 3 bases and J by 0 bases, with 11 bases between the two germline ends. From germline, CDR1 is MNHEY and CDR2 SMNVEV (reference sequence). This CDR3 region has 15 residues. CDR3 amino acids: CASSFHRGMNTEAFF. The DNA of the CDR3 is TGTGCCAGCAGTTTCCACCGAGGCATGAACACTGAAGCTTTCTTT.

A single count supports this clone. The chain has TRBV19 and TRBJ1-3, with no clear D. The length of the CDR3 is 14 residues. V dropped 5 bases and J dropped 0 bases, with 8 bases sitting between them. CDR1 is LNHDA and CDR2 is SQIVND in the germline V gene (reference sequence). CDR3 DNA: TGTGCCAGTAGTTACCCGGTCTCTGGAAACACCATATATTTT. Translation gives CASSYPVSGNTIYF.

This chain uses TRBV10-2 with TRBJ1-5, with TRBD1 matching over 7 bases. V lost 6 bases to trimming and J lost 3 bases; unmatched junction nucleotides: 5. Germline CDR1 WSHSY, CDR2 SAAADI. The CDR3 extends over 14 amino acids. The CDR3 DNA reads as TGCGCCAGCAGCGCGACAGGGTACAATCAGCCCCAGCATTTT. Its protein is CASSATGYNQPQHF.

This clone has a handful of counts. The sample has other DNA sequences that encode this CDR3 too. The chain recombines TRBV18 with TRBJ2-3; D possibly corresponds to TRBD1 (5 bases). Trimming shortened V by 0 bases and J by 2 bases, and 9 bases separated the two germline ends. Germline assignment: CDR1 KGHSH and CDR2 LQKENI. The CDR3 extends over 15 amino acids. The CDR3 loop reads CASSPPQGITDTQYF. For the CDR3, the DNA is TGTGCCAGCTCACCACCCCAGGGAATCACAGATACGCAGTATTTT.

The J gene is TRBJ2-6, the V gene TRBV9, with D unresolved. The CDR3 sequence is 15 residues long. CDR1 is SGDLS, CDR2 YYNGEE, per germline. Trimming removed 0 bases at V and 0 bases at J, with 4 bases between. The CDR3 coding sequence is TGTGCCAGCAGCGTAGTCGGCTCTGGGGCCAACGTCCTGACTTTC. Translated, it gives CASSVVGSGANVLTF.

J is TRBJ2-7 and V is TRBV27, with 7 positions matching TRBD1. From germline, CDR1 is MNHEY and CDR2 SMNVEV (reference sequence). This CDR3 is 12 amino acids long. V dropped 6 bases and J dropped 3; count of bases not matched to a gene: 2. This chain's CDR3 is CASSNRGYEQYF. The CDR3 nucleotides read TGTGCCAGCAGCAACAGGGGCTACGAGCAGTACTTC.

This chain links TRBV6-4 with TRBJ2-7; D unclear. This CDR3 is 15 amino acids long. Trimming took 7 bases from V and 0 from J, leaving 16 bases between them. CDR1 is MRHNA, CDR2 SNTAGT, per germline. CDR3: CASTRAGSRSYEQYF. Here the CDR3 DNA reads TGTGCCAGCACCCGAGCCGGTTCCCGCTCCTACGAGCAGTACTTC.

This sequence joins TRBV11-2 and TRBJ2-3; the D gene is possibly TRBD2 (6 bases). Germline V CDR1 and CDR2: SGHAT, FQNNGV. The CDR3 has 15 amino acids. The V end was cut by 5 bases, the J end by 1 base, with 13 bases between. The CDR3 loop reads CASSPGDGGTDTQYF. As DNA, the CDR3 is TGTGCCAGCAGCCCGGGGGACGGGGGCACAGATACGCAGTATTTT.

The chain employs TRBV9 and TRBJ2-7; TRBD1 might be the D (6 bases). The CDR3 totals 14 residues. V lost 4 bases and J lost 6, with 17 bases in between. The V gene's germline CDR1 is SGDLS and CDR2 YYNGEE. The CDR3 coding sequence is TGTGCCAGCAGCCCCCGGACAGTTTCCATCGAGCAGTACTTC. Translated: CASSPRTVSIEQYF. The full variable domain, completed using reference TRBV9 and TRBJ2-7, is DSGVTQTPKHLITATGQRVTLRCSPRSGDLSVYWYQQSLDQGLQFLIQYYNGEERAKGNILERFSAQQFPDLHSELNLSSLELGDSALYFCASSPRTVSIEQYFGPGTRLTVT.

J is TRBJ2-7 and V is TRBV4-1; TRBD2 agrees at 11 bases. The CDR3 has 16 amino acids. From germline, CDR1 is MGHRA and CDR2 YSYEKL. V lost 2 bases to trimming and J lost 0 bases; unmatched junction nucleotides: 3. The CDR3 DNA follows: TGCGCCAGCAGCCAATCTACTAGCGGGAGCTCCTACGAGCAGTACTTC. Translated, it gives CASSQSTSGSSYEQYF.

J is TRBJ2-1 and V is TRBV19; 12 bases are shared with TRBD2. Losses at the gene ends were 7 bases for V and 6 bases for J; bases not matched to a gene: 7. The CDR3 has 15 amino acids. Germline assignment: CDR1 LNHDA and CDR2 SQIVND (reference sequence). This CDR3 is CASTMGTSGLNEQFF. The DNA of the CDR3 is TGTGCCAGTACCATGGGGACTAGCGGGCTCAATGAGCAGTTCTTC.

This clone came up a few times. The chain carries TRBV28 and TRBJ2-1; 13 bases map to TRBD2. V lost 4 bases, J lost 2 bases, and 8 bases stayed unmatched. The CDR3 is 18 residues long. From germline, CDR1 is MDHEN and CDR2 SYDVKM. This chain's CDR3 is CASSSGTSGIIAYNEQFF. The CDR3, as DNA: TGTGCCAGCAGTTCGGGGACTAGCGGGATAATCGCCTACAATGAGCAGTTCTTC. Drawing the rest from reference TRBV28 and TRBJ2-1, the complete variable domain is DVKVTQSSRYLVKRTGEKVFLECVQDMDHENMFWYRQDPGLGLRLIYFSYDVKMKEKGDIPEGYSVSREKKERFSLILESASTNQTSMYLCASSSGTSGIIAYNEQFFGPGTRLTVL.

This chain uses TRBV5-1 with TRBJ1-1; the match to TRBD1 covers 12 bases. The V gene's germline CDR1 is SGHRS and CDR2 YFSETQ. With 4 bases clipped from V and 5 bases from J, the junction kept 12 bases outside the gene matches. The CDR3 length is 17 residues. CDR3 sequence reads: CASSLRDRGPFYTEAFF. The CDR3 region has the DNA TGCGCCAGCAGCCTCCGGGACAGGGGGCCCTTTTATACTGAAGCTTTCTTT.

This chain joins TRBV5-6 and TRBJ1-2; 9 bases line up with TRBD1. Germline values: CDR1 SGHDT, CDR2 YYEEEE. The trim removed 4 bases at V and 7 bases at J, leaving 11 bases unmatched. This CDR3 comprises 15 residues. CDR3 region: CASSRDRDRDPGYTF. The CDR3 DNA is TGTGCCAGCAGCCGGGACCGGGACAGGGATCCTGGCTACACCTTC. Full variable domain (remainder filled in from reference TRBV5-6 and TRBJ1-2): DAGVTQSPTHLIKTRGQQVTLRCSPKSGHDTVSWYQQALGQGPQFIFQYYEEEERQRGNFPDRFSGHQFPNYSSELNVNALLLGDSALYLCASSRDRDRDPGYTFGSGTRLTVV.

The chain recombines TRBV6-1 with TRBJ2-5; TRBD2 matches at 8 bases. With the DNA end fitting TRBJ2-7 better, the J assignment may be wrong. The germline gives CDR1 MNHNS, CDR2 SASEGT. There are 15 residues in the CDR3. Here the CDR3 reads CASSEKSGSSYEQYF. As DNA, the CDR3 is TGTGCCAGCAGTGAAAAGAGCGGGAGCTCCTACGAGCAGTACTTC.

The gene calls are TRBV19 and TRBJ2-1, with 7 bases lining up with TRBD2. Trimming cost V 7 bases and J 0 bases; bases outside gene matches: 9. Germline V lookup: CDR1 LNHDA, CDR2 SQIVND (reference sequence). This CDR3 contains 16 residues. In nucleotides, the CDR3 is TGTGCCAGTAAAGAGTATCTAGCGGCCTCCTACAATGAGCAGTTCTTC. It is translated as CASKEYLAASYNEQFF.

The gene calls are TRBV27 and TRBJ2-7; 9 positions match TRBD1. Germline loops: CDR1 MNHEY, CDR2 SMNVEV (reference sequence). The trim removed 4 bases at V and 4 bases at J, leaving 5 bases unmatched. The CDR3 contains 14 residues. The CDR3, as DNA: TGTGCCAGCAGTTCGGGACAGGGCTATTACGAGCAGTACTTC. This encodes CASSSGQGYYEQYF.